One sample yielded the 15 T cell receptor beta chains listed below, sequenced in a study of blood T cell repertoires in COVID-19. Repertoires were generated with immunoSEQ multiplex PCR, while TCRdb's copy carries only in-frame clones and drops some. The repertoire holds 120,000 to 150,000 clones, with under 90% as singletons. Sequenced input: peripheral blood. All receptors derive from a woman older than 75 in a cohort sampled during active or convalescent COVID-19.

This clone showed up just once. V gene TRBV4-2 combines with J gene TRBJ1-2; D is perhaps TRBD1 (5 bases). Germline V gene data show CDR1 as LGHNA and CDR2 as YNFKEQ. With 0 bases removed from V and 4 bases from J, the gap between germline ends came to 12 bases. The CDR3 sequence is 15 residues long. The CDR3 spells CASSQDMGTGYGYTF. The CDR3 bases are TGTGCCAGCAGCCAAGACATGGGAACAGGCTATGGCTACACCTTC.

The J gene is TRBJ2-5, the V gene TRBV6-5, with D possibly being TRBD2 (6 bases). From germline, CDR1 is MNHEY and CDR2 SVGAGI. The CDR3 consists of 14 residues. V was shortened by 7 bases and J by 4 bases, with 16 bases between the two germline ends. CDR3 sequence (DNA): TGTGCCAGCAACAAAGGGGACTCCTTAGAGACCCAGTACTTC. It is translated as CASNKGDSLETQYF.

The chain carries TRBV5-1 and TRBJ2-6, with D perhaps TRBD1 (6 bases). The ends were cut back, 1 base at V and 0 bases at J, with 14 bases in the middle. The CDR3 loop spans 18 amino acids. Germline CDR1 is SGHRS and CDR2 is YFSETQ. The DNA of the CDR3 is TGCGCCAGCAGCTTGCAGGGGATCAACCCCTCTGGGGCCAACGTCCTGACTTTC. Translating it yields CASSLQGINPSGANVLTF.

The chain employs TRBV4-1 and TRBJ2-4; the D is unclear. CDR1 is MGHRA, CDR2 YSYEKL, per germline. The V gene lost 0 bases and the J gene lost 6 bases, with 12 bases spanning the gap. This CDR3 region has 15 residues. The CDR3 protein is CASSQDFGSRNIQYF. In DNA, the CDR3 is TGCGCCAGCAGCCAAGATTTTGGCAGTCGAAACATTCAGTACTTC.

V and J are TRBV5-1 and TRBJ2-5; a possible D gene is TRBD2 (5 bases). Looked up from germline, CDR1 is SGHRS and CDR2 is YFSETQ. Trimming removed 4 bases at V and 1 base at J, with 23 bases between. The CDR3 spans 18 residues. CDR3 DNA sequence: TGCGCCAGCAGCCCGGCGGGTACTAGTACACCAACCCAAGAGACCCAGTACTTC. Its translation: CASSPAGTSTPTQETQYF.

The rearrangement links TRBV5-4 to TRBJ2-5, with TRBD2 matching 8 bases. The CDR3 totals 16 residues. With 0 bases clipped from V and 4 bases from J, the junction kept 8 bases outside the gene matches. Looked up from germline, CDR1 is SGHNT and CDR2 is YYREEE (reference sequence). The CDR3 region is CASSLGSGAGRETQYF. CDR3 nucleotide sequence: TGTGCCAGCAGCTTGGGTAGCGGGGCCGGCCGAGAGACCCAGTACTTC.

The CDR3 bases are TGTGCCAGCAGCCCGGGGGGGCGAAACACCGGGGAGCTGTTTTTT. It yields the protein CASSPGGRNTGELFF. This rearrangement joins TRBV11-3 to TRBJ2-2, with TRBD2 matching 8 bases. The trim removed 5 bases at V and 2 bases at J, leaving 4 bases unmatched. This CDR3 has 15 amino acids. The germline gives CDR1 SGHNT, CDR2 YENEEA.

The J gene is TRBJ2-2, the V gene TRBV5-1, with D maybe TRBD1 (6 bases). V was pared by 4 bases and J by 7 bases, with 14 bases between. Germline-derived CDR1 and CDR2 are SGHRS and YFSETQ. The CDR3 extends over 14 amino acids. The CDR3 nucleotides are TGCGCCAGCAGCATCGGGACAAGCCTCGGGGAGCTGTTTTTT. It translates to CASSIGTSLGELFF.

This clone was picked up one time. This rearrangement joins TRBV2 to TRBJ2-1; D remains unclear. The V gene lost 8 bases and the J gene lost 9 bases, with 23 bases spanning the gap. Per germline, CDR1 SNHLY and CDR2 FYNNEI. The CDR3 sequence is 15 residues long. Written as DNA, the CDR3 is TGTGCCAGCGGCGAAACCGGGTACCAAATCGGTGAGCAGTTCTTC. Its translation is CASGETGYQIGEQFF.

This chain uses TRBV28 with TRBJ1-5; no firm D call. The germline V and J ends were trimmed by 5 bases and 7 bases, with 15 bases remaining between them. Germline lookup yields CDR1 MDHEN and CDR2 SYDVKM. The CDR3 has 14 residues. The CDR3 DNA reads TGTGCCAGCAGTGCCAAACAGTTTTGGCAGCCCCAGCATTTT. As protein: CASSAKQFWQPQHF.

The rearrangement uses TRBV7-2 and TRBJ2-2; tentatively, D is TRBD2 (5 bases). Per the germline V gene, CDR1 is SGHTA and CDR2 is FQGNSA. V was shortened by 5 bases and J by 7 bases, with 17 bases between the two germline ends. CDR3 length: 15 residues. The CDR3 here is CASSITVSGIGELFF. CDR3 in DNA: TGTGCCAGCAGCATTACGGTCAGCGGCATCGGGGAGCTGTTTTTT.

This chain uses TRBV7-9 with TRBJ2-1; TRBD2 might be the D (6 bases). The CDR3 contains 16 residues. In germline, CDR1 is SEHNR, CDR2 FQNEAQ (reference sequence). V was shortened by 4 bases and J by 7 bases, with 20 bases between the two germline ends. The CDR3 DNA follows: TGTGCCAGCAGCTCCTACCGGGGGAGCAGATGGAATGAGCAGTTCTTC. Its protein product is CASSSYRGSRWNEQFF.

The chain links TRBV6-4 to TRBJ2-3, with TRBD1 as a possible D gene (6 bases). The CDR3 sequence is 18 residues long. Trimming took off 2 bases at V and 0 bases at J, with 18 bases between the two ends. Germline V gives CDR1 MRHNA, CDR2 SNTAGT. The chain's CDR3 is CASSDPLQGLLSTDTQYF. In nucleotides, the CDR3 is TGTGCCAGCAGTGACCCTCTTCAGGGGCTACTCAGCACAGATACGCAGTATTTT.

V and J are TRBV6-2 or TRBV6-3 and TRBJ2-1; 15 bases line up with TRBD2. Germline CDR1 and CDR2: MNHEY and SVGEGT. The CDR3 is made up of 16 amino acids. V shed 2 bases and J 12 bases; nucleotides not matched to a gene: 8. DNA for the CDR3: TGTGCCAGCAGTTACGTGCGGACTAGCGGGGGGGTCGTGCAGTTCTTC. It encodes CASSYVRTSGGVVQFF.

The chain uses TRBV5-1 and TRBJ2-2; no clear D. CDR1 and CDR2 (germline): SGHRS, YFSETQ. CDR3 length equals 14 residues. Trimming left V 2 bases short and J 3 bases short, with 8 bases between. CDR3 DNA sequence: TGCGCCAGCAGCTTTGGGCCCTACACCGGGGAGCTGTTTTTT. Its translation: CASSFGPYTGELFF.